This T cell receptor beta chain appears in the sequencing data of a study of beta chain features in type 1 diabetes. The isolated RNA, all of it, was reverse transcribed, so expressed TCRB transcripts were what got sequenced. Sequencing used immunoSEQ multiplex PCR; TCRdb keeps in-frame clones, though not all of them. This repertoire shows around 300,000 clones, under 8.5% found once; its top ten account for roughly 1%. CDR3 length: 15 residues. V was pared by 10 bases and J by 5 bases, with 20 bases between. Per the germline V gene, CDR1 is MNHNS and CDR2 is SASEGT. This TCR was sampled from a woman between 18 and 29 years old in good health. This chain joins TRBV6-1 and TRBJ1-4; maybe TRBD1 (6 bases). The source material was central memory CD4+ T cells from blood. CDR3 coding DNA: TGTGCCACCATCTGGGGAGGGGGAAGAAATGAAAAACTGTTTTTT. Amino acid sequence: CATIWGGGRNEKLFF.